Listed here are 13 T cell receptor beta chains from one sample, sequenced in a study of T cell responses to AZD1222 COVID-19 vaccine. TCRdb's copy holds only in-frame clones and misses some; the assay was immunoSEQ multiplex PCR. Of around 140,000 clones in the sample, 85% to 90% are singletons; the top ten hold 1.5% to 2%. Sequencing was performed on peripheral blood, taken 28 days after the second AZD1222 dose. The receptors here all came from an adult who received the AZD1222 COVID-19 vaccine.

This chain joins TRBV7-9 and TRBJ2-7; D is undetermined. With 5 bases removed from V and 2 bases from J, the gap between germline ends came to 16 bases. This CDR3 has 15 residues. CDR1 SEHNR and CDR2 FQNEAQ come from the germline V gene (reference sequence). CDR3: CASSPIDGPTYEQYF. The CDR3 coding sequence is TGTGCCAGCAGCCCTATTGACGGGCCCACCTACGAGCAGTACTTC.

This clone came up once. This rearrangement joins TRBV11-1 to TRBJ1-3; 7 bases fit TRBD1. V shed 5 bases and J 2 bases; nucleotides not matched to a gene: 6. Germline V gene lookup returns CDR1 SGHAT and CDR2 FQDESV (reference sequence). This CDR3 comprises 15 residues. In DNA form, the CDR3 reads TGTGCCAGCAGCACGGACAGGACGACTGGAAACACCATATATTTT. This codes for CASSTDRTTGNTIYF.

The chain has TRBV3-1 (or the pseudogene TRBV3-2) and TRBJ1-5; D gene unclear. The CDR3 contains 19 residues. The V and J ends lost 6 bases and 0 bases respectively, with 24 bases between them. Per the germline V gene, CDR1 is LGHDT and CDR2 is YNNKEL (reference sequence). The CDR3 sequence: CASRLPGEITLPSNQPQHF. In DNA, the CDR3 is TGTGCCAGCAGACTCCCCGGAGAGATAACTCTACCTAGCAATCAGCCCCAGCATTTT.

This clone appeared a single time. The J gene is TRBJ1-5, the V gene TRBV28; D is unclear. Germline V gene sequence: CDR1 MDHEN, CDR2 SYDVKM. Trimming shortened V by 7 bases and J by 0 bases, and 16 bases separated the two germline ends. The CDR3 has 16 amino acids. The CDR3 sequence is CASTEHRSNSNQPQHF. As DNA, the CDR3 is TGTGCCAGCACCGAACACCGGTCCAATAGCAATCAGCCCCAGCATTTT.

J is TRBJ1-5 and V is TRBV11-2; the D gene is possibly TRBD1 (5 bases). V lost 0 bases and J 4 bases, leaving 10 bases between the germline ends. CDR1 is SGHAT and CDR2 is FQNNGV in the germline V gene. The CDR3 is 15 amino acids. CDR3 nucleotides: TGTGCCAGCAGCTTAGAAGCAGGGCGGAATCAGCCCCAGCATTTT. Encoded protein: CASSLEAGRNQPQHF. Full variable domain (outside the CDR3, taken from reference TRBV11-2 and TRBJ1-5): EAGVAQSPRYKIIEKRQSVAFWCNPISGHATLYWYQQILGQGPKLLIQFQNNGVVDDSQLPKDRFSAERLKGVDSTLKIQPAKLEDSAVYLCASSLEAGRNQPQHFGDGTRLSIL.

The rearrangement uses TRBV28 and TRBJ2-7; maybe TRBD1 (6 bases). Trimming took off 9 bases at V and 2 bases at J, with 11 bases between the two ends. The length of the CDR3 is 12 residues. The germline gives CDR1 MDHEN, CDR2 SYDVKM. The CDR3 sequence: CASADSPYEQYF. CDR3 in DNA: TGTGCCAGTGCGGACAGTCCCTACGAGCAGTACTTC.

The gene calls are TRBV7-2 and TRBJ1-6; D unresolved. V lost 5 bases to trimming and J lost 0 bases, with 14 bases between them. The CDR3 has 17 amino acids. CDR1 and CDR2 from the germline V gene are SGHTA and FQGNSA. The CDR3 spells CASSLLPGVSYNSPLHF. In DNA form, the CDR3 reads TGTGCCAGCAGCCTACTACCGGGAGTCTCCTATAATTCACCCCTCCACTTT.

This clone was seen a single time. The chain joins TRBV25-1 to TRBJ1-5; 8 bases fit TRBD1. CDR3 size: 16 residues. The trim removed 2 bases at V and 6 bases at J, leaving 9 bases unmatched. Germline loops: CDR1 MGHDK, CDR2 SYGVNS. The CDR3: CASSETTGVGPQPQHF. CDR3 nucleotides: TGTGCCAGCAGTGAAACGACAGGGGTGGGCCCTCAGCCCCAGCATTTT.

The CDR3 nucleotides are TGTGCCAGCAGTTCGGCGGGGGGGCCTAATGAGCAGTTCTTC. This translates into CASSSAGGPNEQFF. The chain links TRBV2 to TRBJ2-1, with 9 bases matching TRBD2. The CDR3 is 14 amino acids. Germline V lookup: CDR1 SNHLY, CDR2 FYNNEI. The junction had 6 bases not matched to a gene; V was cut back by 5 bases and J by 7 bases.

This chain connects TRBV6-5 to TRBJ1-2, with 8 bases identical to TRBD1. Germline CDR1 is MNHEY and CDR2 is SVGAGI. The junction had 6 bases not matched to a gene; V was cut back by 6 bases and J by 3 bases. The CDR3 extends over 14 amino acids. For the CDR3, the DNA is TGTGCCAGCAGCGCGGGACAGGTGGACTATGGCTACACCTTC. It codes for CASSAGQVDYGYTF.

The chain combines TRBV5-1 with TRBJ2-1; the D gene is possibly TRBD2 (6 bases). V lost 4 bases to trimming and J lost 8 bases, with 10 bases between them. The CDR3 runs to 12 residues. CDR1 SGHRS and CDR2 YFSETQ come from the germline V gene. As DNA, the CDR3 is TGCGCCAGCAGCCGCCCGGGAGATGAGCAGTTCTTC. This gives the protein CASSRPGDEQFF.

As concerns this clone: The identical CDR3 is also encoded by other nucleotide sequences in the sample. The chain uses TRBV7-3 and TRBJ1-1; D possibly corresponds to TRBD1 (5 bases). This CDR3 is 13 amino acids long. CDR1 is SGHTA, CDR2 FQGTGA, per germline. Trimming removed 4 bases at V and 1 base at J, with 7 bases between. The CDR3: CASSSTGNTEAFF. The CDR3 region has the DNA TGTGCCAGCAGCTCTACAGGGAACACTGAAGCTTTCTTT.

Written as DNA, the CDR3 is TGTGCCAGCAGCCCGGGAGGTACGAGAGAGACCCAGTACTTC. Protein product: CASSPGGTRETQYF. The rearrangement joins TRBV5-4 to TRBJ2-5, with TRBD2 matching over 7 bases. The germline V gene has CDR1 SGHNT and CDR2 YYREEE (reference sequence). With 4 bases clipped from V and 4 bases from J, the junction kept 7 bases outside the gene matches. The CDR3 has 14 amino acids.